Listed below are T cell receptor beta chains from one sample, sequenced in a study of blood T cell repertoires in COVID-19. The protocol was immunoSEQ multiplex PCR, while the TCRdb copy is restricted to in-frame clones and leaves out a portion. The table has 200,000 to 300,000 clones, around 85% seen once. Sequences were obtained from PBMCs or T cells enriched from blood (not recorded which). These receptors all come from a woman aged 35 to 49 with acute COVID-19. Each CDR3 is given with its conserved first and last residue. The D gene is left open where the match is weak. Not all rows give a size; the values are once, few, many and, for expanded clones, a class.

V gene,J gene,clone size,D gene,CDR3 protein,CDR3 DNA
TRBV7-9,TRBJ1-5,few,TRBD1,CASSRGQGAIQPQHF,TGTGCCAGCAGCCGTGGACAGGGGGCGATTCAGCCCCAGCATTTT
TRBV4-1,TRBJ2-5,NA,TRBD2,CASSQEGTTSRETQYF,TGCGCCAGCAGCCAAGAAGGCACGACTAGCCGGGAGACCCAGTACTTC
TRBV27,TRBJ2-2,NA,TRBD2,CASADWGGDRELFF,TGTGCCAGCGCCGACTGGGGGGGAGATCGGGAGCTGTTTTTT
TRBV15,TRBJ1-5,NA,TRBD1,CATSRGKLRQGYGNQPQHF,TGTGCCACCAGCAGAGGTAAACTTCGACAGGGTTACGGCAATCAGCCCCAGCATTTT
TRBV2,TRBJ1-3,NA,TRBD1,CASRQGARGNTIYF,TGTGCCAGCAGACAGGGGGCGAGAGGAAACACCATATATTTT
TRBV4-2,TRBJ2-1,NA,TRBD2,CASSVSGTSGNNEQFF,TGTGCCAGCAGTGTCTCGGGGACTAGCGGTAACAATGAGCAGTTCTTC
TRBV3-1/TRBV3-2,TRBJ2-1,NA,TRBD2,CASSQGTSGSVGFF,TGTGCCAGCAGCCAAGGCACTAGCGGGAGTGTGGGGTTCTTC
TRBV9,TRBJ2-3,NA,NA,CASSPGSTQYF,TGTGCCAGCAGCCCGGGGAGTACGCAGTATTTT
TRBV5-1,TRBJ2-3,NA,TRBD2,CASSQTTSGRTDTQYF,TGCGCCAGCAGCCAGACGACTAGCGGGAGAACAGATACGCAGTATTTT
TRBV5-5,TRBJ1-3,NA,TRBD1,CASSNGTGRLGTIYF,TGTGCCAGCAGCAACGGGACAGGTCGCTTAGGCACCATATATTTT
TRBV11-2,TRBJ2-1,once,NA,CASSLDGGGEQFF,TGTGCCAGCAGCTTAGATGGGGGCGGTGAGCAGTTCTTC
TRBV7-3,TRBJ1-1,NA,TRBD1,CASSVQGISNTEAFF,TGTGCCAGCAGCGTACAGGGGATTTCGAACACTGAAGCTTTCTTT
TRBV21-1,TRBJ1-3,NA,NA,CASNLGRRLTGNTIYF,TGTGCCAGCAACTTGGGCAGACGATTAACTGGAAACACCATATATTTT
TRBV14,TRBJ2-5,NA,TRBD2,CASSPFGTRGETQYF,TGTGCCAGCAGCCCCTTCGGGACTAGAGGAGAGACCCAGTACTTC
TRBV12-3/TRBV12-4,TRBJ1-2,NA,NA,CASSPTAGYTF,TGTGCCAGCAGTCCGACAGCTGGCTACACCTTC
TRBV12-3/TRBV12-4,TRBJ1-4,NA,NA,CASTSPRVEKLFF,TGTGCCAGCACCTCCCCGCGAGTTGAAAAACTGTTTTTT
TRBV7-2,TRBJ2-1,NA,TRBD1,CASSLGQGAVNEQFF,TGTGCCAGCAGCCTGGGACAGGGGGCGGTTAATGAGCAGTTCTTC
TRBV30,TRBJ2-5,NA,TRBD2,CAWSVRLLANQETQYF,TGTGCCTGGAGTGTACGTTTACTAGCGAATCAAGAGACCCAGTACTTC
TRBV19,TRBJ1-5,NA,NA,CASQADAQISGQPQHF,TGTGCCAGTCAAGCAGACGCCCAAATCTCAGGTCAGCCCCAGCATTTT
TRBV7-8,TRBJ1-6,NA,TRBD1,CASSLEPGGLYSPLHF,TGTGCCAGCAGCTTAGAGCCAGGGGGCTTGTATTCACCCCTCCACTTT
TRBV5-1,TRBJ2-2,NA,NA,CASSAGPQYANTGELFF,TGCGCCAGCAGCGCAGGCCCTCAGTACGCGAACACCGGGGAGCTGTTTTTT
TRBV7-9,TRBJ1-6,NA,TRBD1,CASSRGTADSPLHF,TGTGCCAGCAGCCGAGGGACAGCAGATTCACCCCTCCACTTT
TRBV28,TRBJ2-7,NA,TRBD2,CASSSGTSGGTYEQYF,TGTGCCAGCAGTTCCGGGACTAGCGGGGGAACCTACGAGCAGTACTTC
TRBV19,TRBJ1-2,NA,TRBD1,CASSILTGTLGYTF,TGTGCCAGTAGTATCCTGACAGGGACTTTGGGCTACACCTTC
TRBV7-9,TRBJ1-4,NA,NA,CASSSFLGNEKLFF,TGTGCCAGCAGCTCTTTTTTGGGCAACGAAAAACTGTTTTTT
TRBV25-1,TRBJ2-3,NA,NA,CASSKPHGADTQYF,TGTGCCAGCAGTAAACCACACGGAGCAGATACGCAGTATTTT
TRBV11-2,TRBJ2-7,NA,NA,CASSGGAGVPPLYEQYF,TGTGCCAGCAGCGGCGGCGCAGGGGTCCCCCCCCTCTACGAGCAGTACTTC
TRBV29-1,TRBJ1-3,NA,NA,CSVMDNGNTIYF,TGCAGCGTTATGGACAATGGAAACACCATATATTTT
TRBV7-9,TRBJ1-1,few,NA,CASSLSVSEAFF,TGTGCCAGCAGCTTATCTGTGTCTGAAGCTTTCTTT
TRBV6-4,TRBJ1-1,NA,TRBD1,CANRPRTGGYFTEAFF,TGTGCCAACAGACCCCGGACAGGGGGTTATTTCACTGAAGCTTTCTTT
TRBV10-3,TRBJ1-1,NA,NA,CAINNGGGNTEAFF,TGTGCCATCAATAATGGGGGGGGGAACACTGAAGCTTTCTTT
TRBV19,TRBJ2-4,NA,TRBD1,CASSILTGSAKNIQYF,TGTGCCAGTAGTATTCTGACAGGGTCAGCCAAAAACATTCAGTACTTC
TRBV27,TRBJ2-7,NA,NA,CASTKRTGSYEQYF,TGTGCCAGCACGAAACGCACAGGGTCCTACGAGCAGTACTTC
TRBV2,TRBJ2-1,NA,NA,CASSEGSIVYDEQFF,TGTGCCAGCAGTGAAGGCTCTATTGTTTACGATGAGCAGTTCTTC
TRBV4-1,TRBJ2-3,NA,TRBD2,CASSPLPSGRTDTQYF,TGCGCCAGCAGCCCCCTTCCGAGCGGGAGAACAGATACGCAGTATTTT
TRBV25-1,TRBJ1-3,NA,TRBD1,CASRGGQGAGNTIYF,TGTGCCAGCAGAGGGGGACAGGGTGCTGGAAACACCATATATTTT
TRBV6-5,TRBJ1-1,NA,TRBD1,CASNRGLGNTEAFF,TGTGCCAGCAACAGGGGGCTCGGGAACACTGAAGCTTTCTTT
TRBV14,TRBJ2-7,NA,TRBD1,CASRRTGNSYEQYF,TGTGCCAGCCGGAGGACAGGAAACTCCTACGAGCAGTACTTC
TRBV7-6,TRBJ2-3,NA,NA,CASSLGGLITDTQYF,TGTGCCAGCAGCCTCGGGGGGCTGATCACAGATACGCAGTATTTT
TRBV10-3,TRBJ1-1,NA,NA,CAIWEGVGNTEAFF,TGTGCCATCTGGGAGGGGGTGGGGAACACTGAAGCTTTCTTT
TRBV19,TRBJ2-5,few,TRBD2,CASSIGFAGGRETQYF,TGTGCCAGTAGTATTGGTTTCGCGGGAGGGAGAGAGACCCAGTACTTC
TRBV6-5,TRBJ1-4,NA,NA,CASSLGQGAEKLFF,TGTGCCAGCAGTTTAGGGCAGGGCGCTGAAAAACTGTTTTTT
TRBV3-1/TRBV3-2,TRBJ2-1,once,NA,CASSQDLRGWDEQFF,TGTGCCAGCAGCCAAGATCTTCGGGGATGGGATGAGCAGTTCTTC
TRBV6-1,TRBJ2-2,NA,NA,CASSELGDGELFF,TGTGCCAGCAGTGAATTAGGGGACGGGGAGCTGTTTTTT
TRBV2,TRBJ1-4,NA,TRBD1,CASSEGTGGIEKLFF,TGTGCCAGCAGTGAAGGGACAGGGGGGATTGAAAAACTGTTTTTT